A selection of T cell receptor beta chains follows, all from one sample in a study of cytomegalovirus exposure and HLA in healthy donors. The repertoire was sequenced with immunoSEQ multiplex PCR; TCRdb's copy has only in-frame clones and lacks some. The repertoire holds more than 100,000 clones, with around four fifths as singletons. The sample comprised PBMCs. These receptors all come from a man in his forties or fifties in good health and CMV-seronegative. The CDR3 runs from the conserved cysteine through the conserved F or W. The D gene is left open where the match is weak. Clone size is not always given. Where it is, it says once, few, many or a class for expanded clones.

DNA | CDR3 | D | J | V | size
TGTGCCAGCAGCCTCGCGGGGGGGGGCCAGTACGAGCAGTACTTC | CASSLAGGGQYEQYF | NA | TRBJ2-7 | TRBV21-1 | once
TGTGCCAGCAGCTCCAGGGTTGGTCAGCCCCAGCATTTT | CASSSRVGQPQHF | NA | TRBJ1-5 | TRBV7-2 | NA
TGTGCCAGCAGTGAATATGGCAGGTCCAAAAACATTCAGTACTTC | CASSEYGRSKNIQYF | NA | TRBJ2-4 | TRBV25-1 | few
TGCAGCGTTGAAGATGATCCAGTGGCGGGTAGCACAGATACGCAGTATTTT | CSVEDDPVAGSTDTQYF | NA | TRBJ2-3 | TRBV29-1 | once
TGCGCCAGCAGCTTGCGGGGGGGCTTTGGAGAGACCCAGTACTTC | CASSLRGGFGETQYF | TRBD2 | TRBJ2-5 | TRBV5-1 | NA
TGTGCCATTGGGCCAGGAGGAGCCTACGAGCAGTACTTC | CAIGPGGAYEQYF | NA | TRBJ2-7 | TRBV10-3 | NA
TGCAGCGTTGGAGGCGGCAGGGTATATTCGCAAGAGACCCAGTACTTC | CSVGGGRVYSQETQYF | NA | TRBJ2-5 | TRBV29-1 | NA
TGTGCCAGCAGTTACTCTACAGGGGTCACTGAAGCTTTCTTT | CASSYSTGVTEAFF | TRBD1 | TRBJ1-1 | TRBV6-5 | NA
TGTGCCAGCAGCCCGGACAGGGGGCCCGAGACCCAGTACTTC | CASSPDRGPETQYF | TRBD1 | TRBJ2-5 | TRBV7-2 | NA
TGTGCCATCAGTGACCCGAGGGCGGGGGCGCTTCCGGGCCAGCCCCAGCATTTT | CAISDPRAGALPGQPQHF | NA | TRBJ1-5 | TRBV10-3 | NA
TGCGCCAGCACGGGGCTGAATAGCGGGAGACCCCCGTACACAGATACGCAGTATTTT | CASTGLNSGRPPYTDTQYF | TRBD2 | TRBJ2-3 | TRBV5-1 | NA
TGTGCCAGCAGCTTAACAGAAATGAACACTGAAGCTTTCTTT | CASSLTEMNTEAFF | NA | TRBJ1-1 | TRBV7-2 | NA
TGTGCCAGCAGCTTGGGGACAGAGAACTATGGCTACACCTTC | CASSLGTENYGYTF | NA | TRBJ1-2 | TRBV5-4 | NA
TGTGCCAGCAGCCCAGGGGGCAGGTCGGACGAGCAGTACTTC | CASSPGGRSDEQYF | TRBD1 | TRBJ2-7 | TRBV5-6 | few
TGTGCCAGCAGCGTTGGACAGGGGAGCAATCAGCCCCAGCATTTT | CASSVGQGSNQPQHF | TRBD1 | TRBJ1-5 | TRBV9 | NA
TGTGCCAGCAGCCTCCAGGGGGGACCGAACACCGGGGAGCTGTTTTTT | CASSLQGGPNTGELFF | NA | TRBJ2-2 | TRBV7-3 | NA
TGTGCCAGCAGCTTAAGAAGCGGCTTTCAAGAGACCCAGTACTTC | CASSLRSGFQETQYF | NA | TRBJ2-5 | TRBV7-3 | NA
TGCGCCAGCAGCCAAGATCGTGCAATACAGGGTTTTGGCGGGGAGCTGTTTTTT | CASSQDRAIQGFGGELFF | NA | TRBJ2-2 | TRBV4-3 | NA
TGTGCCAGCAGCGTATCGAGGGATAGCACAGATACGCAGTATTTT | CASSVSRDSTDTQYF | NA | TRBJ2-3 | TRBV9 | NA
TGTGCCAGCAGCCTCCAGGCTAGCTCAGGTGGCGGGGAGCTGTTTTTT | CASSLQASSGGGELFF | NA | TRBJ2-2 | TRBV5-4 | few
TGTGCCAGCAGCTTGGGACTATACTCCTACGAGCAGTACTTC | CASSLGLYSYEQYF | TRBD2 | TRBJ2-7 | TRBV7-2 | NA
TGCGCCAGCAGCTTGGAGCTAGCGAATGAGCAGTTCTTC | CASSLELANEQFF | NA | TRBJ2-1 | TRBV5-1 | NA
TGCGCCAGCAGCCAAGATTACAGCGGGAGGGCTAACACCGGGGAGCTGTTTTTT | CASSQDYSGRANTGELFF | TRBD2 | TRBJ2-2 | TRBV4-3 | NA
TGTGCCATCAGTAAGACGGACAGGGTGGGCACAGATACGCAGTATTTT | CAISKTDRVGTDTQYF | TRBD1 | TRBJ2-3 | TRBV10-3 | NA
TGTGCCAGCAGCTTAGGTCCAGCGACCTACGAGCAGTACTTC | CASSLGPATYEQYF | NA | TRBJ2-7 | TRBV13 | NA
TGCGCCAGCAGCTTGGTAGCCCTCACAGATACGCAGTATTTT | CASSLVALTDTQYF | NA | TRBJ2-3 | TRBV5-1 | NA
TGTGCCAGCAGTGACGGGGGGGCCGGGCAGTTCTTC | CASSDGGAGQFF | TRBD2 | TRBJ2-1 | TRBV2 | NA
TGCGCCAGCAGCTTGGACCCCAGGGCGCCCGGGACTAATGAAAAACTGTTTTTT | CASSLDPRAPGTNEKLFF | NA | TRBJ1-4 | TRBV5-1 | NA
TGTGCCAGCAGCCCTTGGGACAGGGGGCGCGAGCAGTACTTC | CASSPWDRGREQYF | TRBD1 | TRBJ2-7 | TRBV5-4 | NA
TGTGCCAGCAGTTACAGGGTGACTAACTATGGCTACACCTTC | CASSYRVTNYGYTF | NA | TRBJ1-2 | TRBV28 | NA
TGTGCCAGCAGTTTCCTAGTAGCCCCCCGACTCTACGAGCAGTACTTC | CASSFLVAPRLYEQYF | NA | TRBJ2-7 | TRBV28 | NA
TGTGCCAGCAGATCCTGGACAGCTGAAGCTTTCTTT | CASRSWTAEAFF | NA | TRBJ1-1 | TRBV28 | NA
TGTGCCATCGGGGGGGGCATGGAAACTAATGAAAAACTGTTTTTT | CAIGGGMETNEKLFF | NA | TRBJ1-4 | TRBV10-3 | NA
TGTGCCAGTAGTATTAATTCGGGGGGCGAGAAAAAACTGTTTTTT | CASSINSGGEKKLFF | NA | TRBJ1-4 | TRBV19 | NA